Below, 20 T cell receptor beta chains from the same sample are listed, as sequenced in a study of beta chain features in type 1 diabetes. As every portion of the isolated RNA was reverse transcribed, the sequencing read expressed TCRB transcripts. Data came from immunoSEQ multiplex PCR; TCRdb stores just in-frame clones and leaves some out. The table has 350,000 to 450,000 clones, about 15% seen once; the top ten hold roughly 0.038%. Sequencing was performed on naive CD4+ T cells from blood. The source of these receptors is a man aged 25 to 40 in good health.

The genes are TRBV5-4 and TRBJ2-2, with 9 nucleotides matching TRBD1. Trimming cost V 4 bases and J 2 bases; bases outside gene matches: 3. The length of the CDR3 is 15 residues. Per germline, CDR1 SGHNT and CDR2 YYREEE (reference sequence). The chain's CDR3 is CASSRTGVNTGELFF. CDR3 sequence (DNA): TGTGCCAGCAGCAGGACAGGGGTCAACACCGGGGAGCTGTTTTTT. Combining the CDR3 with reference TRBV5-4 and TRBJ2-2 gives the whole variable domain ETGVTQSPTHLIKTRGQQVTLRCSSQSGHNTVSWYQQALGQGPQFIFQYYREEENGRGNFPPRFSGLQFPNYSSELNVNALELDDSALYLCASSRTGVNTGELFFGEGSRLTVL.

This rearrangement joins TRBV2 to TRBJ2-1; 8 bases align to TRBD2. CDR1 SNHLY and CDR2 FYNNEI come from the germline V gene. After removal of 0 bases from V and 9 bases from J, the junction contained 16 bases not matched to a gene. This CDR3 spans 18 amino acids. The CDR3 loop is CASSEALAGGQYSSEQFF. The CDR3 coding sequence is TGTGCCAGCAGTGAAGCACTGGCGGGGGGCCAATATAGTAGTGAGCAGTTCTTC.

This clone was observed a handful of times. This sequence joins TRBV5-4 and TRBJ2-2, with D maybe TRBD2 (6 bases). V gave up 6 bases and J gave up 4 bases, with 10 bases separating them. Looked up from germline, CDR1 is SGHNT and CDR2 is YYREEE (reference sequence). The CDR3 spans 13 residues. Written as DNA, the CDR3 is TGTGCCAGCACGACGGGAGCCACCGGGGAGCTGTTTTTT. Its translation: CASTTGATGELFF.

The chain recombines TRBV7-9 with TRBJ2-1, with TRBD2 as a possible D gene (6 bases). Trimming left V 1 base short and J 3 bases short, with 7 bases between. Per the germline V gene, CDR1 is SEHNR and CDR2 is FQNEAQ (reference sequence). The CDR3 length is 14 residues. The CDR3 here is CASSLGRDYNEQFF. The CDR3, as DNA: TGTGCCAGCAGCTTAGGGCGGGACTACAATGAGCAGTTCTTC.

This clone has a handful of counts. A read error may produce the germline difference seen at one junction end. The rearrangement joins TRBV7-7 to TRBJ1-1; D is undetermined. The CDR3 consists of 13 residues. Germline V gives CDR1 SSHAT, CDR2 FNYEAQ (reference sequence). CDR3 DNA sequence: TGTGCTAGCAGCTTAAGCCGGACCGCTGAAGCTTTCTTT. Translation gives CASSLSRTAEAFF.

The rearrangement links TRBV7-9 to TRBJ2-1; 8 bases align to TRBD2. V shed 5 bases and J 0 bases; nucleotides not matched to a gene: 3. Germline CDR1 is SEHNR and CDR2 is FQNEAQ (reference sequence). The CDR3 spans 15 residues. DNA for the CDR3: TGTGCCAGCAGCCAAAGCGGGAGCTCCTACAATGAGCAGTTCTTC. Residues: CASSQSGSSYNEQFF.

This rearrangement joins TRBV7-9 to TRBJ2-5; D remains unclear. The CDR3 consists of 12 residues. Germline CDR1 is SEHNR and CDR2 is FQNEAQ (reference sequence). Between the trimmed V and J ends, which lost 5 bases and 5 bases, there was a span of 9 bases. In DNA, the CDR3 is TGTGCCAGCAGCCCGGATCGGGAGACCCAGTACTTC. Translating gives CASSPDRETQYF.

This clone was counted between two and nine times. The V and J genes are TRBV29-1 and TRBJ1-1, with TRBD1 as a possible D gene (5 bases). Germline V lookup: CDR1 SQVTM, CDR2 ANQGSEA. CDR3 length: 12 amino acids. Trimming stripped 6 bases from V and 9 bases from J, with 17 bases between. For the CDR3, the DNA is TGCAGCGTCACTAGCGGGGCCAGACAAGCTTTCTTT. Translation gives CSVTSGARQAFF.

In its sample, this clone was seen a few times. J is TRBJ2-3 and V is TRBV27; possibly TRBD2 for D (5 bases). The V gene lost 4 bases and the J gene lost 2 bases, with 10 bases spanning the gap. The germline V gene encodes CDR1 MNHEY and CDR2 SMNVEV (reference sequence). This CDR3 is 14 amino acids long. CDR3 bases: TGTGCCAGCAGTTACGGGGAAATCACAGATACGCAGTATTTT. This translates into CASSYGEITDTQYF.

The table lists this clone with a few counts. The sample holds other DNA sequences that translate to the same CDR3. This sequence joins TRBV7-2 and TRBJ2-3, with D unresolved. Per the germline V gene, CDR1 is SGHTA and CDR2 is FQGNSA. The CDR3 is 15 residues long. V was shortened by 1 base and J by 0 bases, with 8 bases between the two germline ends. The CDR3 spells CASSLGPTSTDTQYF. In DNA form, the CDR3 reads TGTGCCAGCAGCTTAGGACCGACAAGCACAGATACGCAGTATTTT.

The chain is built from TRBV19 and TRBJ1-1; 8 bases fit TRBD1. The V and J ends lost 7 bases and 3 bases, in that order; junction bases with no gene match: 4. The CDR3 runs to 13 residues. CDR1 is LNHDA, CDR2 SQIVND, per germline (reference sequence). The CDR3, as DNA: TGTGCCAGTAACGACAGGGGATACACTGAAGCTTTCTTT. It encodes CASNDRGYTEAFF.

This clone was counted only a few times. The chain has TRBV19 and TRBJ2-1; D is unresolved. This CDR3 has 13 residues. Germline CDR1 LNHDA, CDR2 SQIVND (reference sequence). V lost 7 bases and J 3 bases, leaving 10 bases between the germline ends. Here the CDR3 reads CASTGVNYNEQFF. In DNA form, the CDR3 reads TGTGCCAGTACTGGGGTGAACTACAATGAGCAGTTCTTC.

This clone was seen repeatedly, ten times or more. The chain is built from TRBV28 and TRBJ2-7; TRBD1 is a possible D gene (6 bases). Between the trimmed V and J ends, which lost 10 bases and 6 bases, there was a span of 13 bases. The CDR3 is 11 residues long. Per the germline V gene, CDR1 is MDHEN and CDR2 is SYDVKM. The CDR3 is CATRGSGEQYF. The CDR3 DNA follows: TGTGCCACCAGGGGTTCCGGCGAGCAGTACTTC.

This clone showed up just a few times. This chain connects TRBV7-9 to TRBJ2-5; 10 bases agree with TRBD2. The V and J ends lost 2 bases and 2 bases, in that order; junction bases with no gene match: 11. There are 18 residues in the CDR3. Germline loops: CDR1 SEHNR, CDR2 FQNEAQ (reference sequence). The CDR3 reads CASSLRTSGTFRQETQYF. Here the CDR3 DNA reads TGTGCCAGCAGCTTAAGGACTAGCGGCACCTTCCGTCAAGAGACCCAGTACTTC.

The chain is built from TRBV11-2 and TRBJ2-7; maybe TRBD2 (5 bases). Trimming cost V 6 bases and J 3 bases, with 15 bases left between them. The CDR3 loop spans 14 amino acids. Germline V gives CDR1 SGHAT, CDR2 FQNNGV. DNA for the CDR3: TGTGCCAGCAGGTCGGGCGGGTCCGACTACGAGCAGTACGTC. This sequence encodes CASRSGGSDYEQYV.

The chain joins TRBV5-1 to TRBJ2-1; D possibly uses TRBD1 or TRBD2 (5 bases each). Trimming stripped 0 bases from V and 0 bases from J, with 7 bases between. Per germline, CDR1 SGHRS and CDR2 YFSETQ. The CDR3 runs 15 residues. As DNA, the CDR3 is TGCGCCAGCAGCTTGGAGGGGAGCTCCTACAATGAGCAGTTCTTC. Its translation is CASSLEGSSYNEQFF.

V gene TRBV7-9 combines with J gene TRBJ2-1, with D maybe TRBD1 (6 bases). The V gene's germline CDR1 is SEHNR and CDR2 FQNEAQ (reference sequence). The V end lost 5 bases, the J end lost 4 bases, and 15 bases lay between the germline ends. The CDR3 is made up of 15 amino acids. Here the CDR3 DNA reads TGTGCCAGCAGCGCGGTACGACAGGCTTACAATGAGCAGTTCTTC. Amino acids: CASSAVRQAYNEQFF.

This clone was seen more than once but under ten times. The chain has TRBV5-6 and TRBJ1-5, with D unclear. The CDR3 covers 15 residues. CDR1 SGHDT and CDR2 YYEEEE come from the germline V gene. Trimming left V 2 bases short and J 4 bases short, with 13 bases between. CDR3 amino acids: CASSFLNRGNQPQHF. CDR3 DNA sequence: TGTGCCAGCAGCTTCCTAAATCGAGGAAATCAGCCCCAGCATTTT.

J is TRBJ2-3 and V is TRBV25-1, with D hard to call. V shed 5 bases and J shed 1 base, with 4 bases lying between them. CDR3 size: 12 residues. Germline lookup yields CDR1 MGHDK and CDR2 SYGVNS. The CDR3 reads CASSSGTDTQYF. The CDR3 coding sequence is TGTGCCAGCAGTAGCGGCACAGATACGCAGTATTTT.

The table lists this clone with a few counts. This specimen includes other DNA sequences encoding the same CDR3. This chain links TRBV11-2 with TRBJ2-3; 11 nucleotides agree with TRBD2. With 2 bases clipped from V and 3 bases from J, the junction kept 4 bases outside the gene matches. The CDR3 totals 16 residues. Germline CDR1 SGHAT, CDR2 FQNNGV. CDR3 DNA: TGTGCCAGCAGCTTATTAGCGGGGGGGCCGACAGATACGCAGTATTTT. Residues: CASSLLAGGPTDTQYF.